This passage covers 18 T cell receptor beta chains from one sample sequenced in a study of regulatory T cells in long-lasting Graves disease. With iRepertoire HTBI primers and Arm-PCR of CDR3 regions, TCR beta libraries were built. Each CDR3 protein is one row after TCRdb ran MiXCR on the multiplex PCR reads. Of 360,000 or so distinct CDR3 sequences in the sample, roughly 12% are singletons; the top ten hold 18%. Time point reported: newly diagnosed GD, antithyroid drugs for less than 3 months. PBMC RNA was the source of the TCR library. A further study also used this sample, focusing on T cells in Graves' hyperthyroidism and ophthalmopathy.

Sequenced material: peripheral blood mononuclear cells (PBMCs), taken at new diagnosis, from a patient treated with antithyroid drugs. Every receptor here comes from a woman under 30 with Graves disease.

This clonotype was counted at least ten times. This sequence joins TRBV10-3 and TRBJ1-3, with 7 nucleotides matching TRBD1. The CDR3 has 13 amino acids. V lost 6 bases and J lost 2; bases outside the gene matches: 1. Germline CDR1 reads ENHRY; CDR2 reads SYGVKD. This CDR3 is CAISGTAGNTIYF. The DNA of the CDR3 is TGTGCCATCAGCGGGACAGCTGGAAACACCATATATTTT.

The chain combines TRBV11-2 with TRBJ2-1; 10 bases line up with TRBD2. The CDR3 length is 18 residues. V shed 3 bases, J shed 4 bases, and the junction held 12 bases outside the gene matches. Germline values: CDR1 SGHAT, CDR2 FQNNGV. CDR3 amino acids: CASSLGGGSGRGYNEQFF. The CDR3 coding sequence is TGTGCCAGCAGCTTGGGGGGGGGGAGCGGGAGGGGTTACAATGAGCAGTTCTTC.

For this clonotype: A read error may produce the germline difference seen at one junction end. V gene TRBV2 combines with J gene TRBJ2-3; D gene ambiguous. Germline V CDR1 and CDR2: SNHLY, FYNNEI. This CDR3 comprises 12 residues. CDR3 loop: CARSASTDTQYF. As DNA, the CDR3 is TGTGCCAGAAGTGCTAGCACAGATACGCAGTATTTT.

This clonotype was recorded many times. This chain links TRBV12-3 or TRBV12-4 with TRBJ2-1; D not resolved. V was clipped by 8 bases and J by 0 bases, with 8 bases between them. The CDR3 loop spans 13 amino acids. DNA for the CDR3: TGTGCCAGCGAAACAGACTCCTACAATGAGCAGTTCTTC. Protein sequence: CASETDSYNEQFF.

This clonotype has more than one count but fewer than ten. This chain links TRBV12-3 or TRBV12-4 with TRBJ2-1; no firm D call. V was trimmed by 5 bases and J by 8 bases, leaving 10 bases between them. The CDR3 totals 12 residues. The CDR3 nucleotides are TGTGCCAGCAGTATGCAAGTCGATGAGCAGTTCTTC. It specifies CASSMQVDEQFF.

In this sample, this clonotype turned up many times. J is TRBJ1-1 and V is TRBV24-1; D is ambiguous. The length of the CDR3 is 10 residues. Trimming stripped 8 bases from V and 7 bases from J, with 7 bases between. Per germline, CDR1 KGHDR and CDR2 SFDVKD. The DNA of the CDR3 is TGTGCCACCAAGAGGGATGAAGCTTTCTTT. Translated, it gives CATKRDEAFF.

At least ten counts were recorded for this clonotype. The chain combines TRBV7-3 with TRBJ1-5; no reliable D call. Germline lookup yields CDR1 SGHTA and CDR2 FQGTGA. The germline V and J ends were trimmed by 2 bases and 4 bases, with 9 bases remaining between them. CDR3 size: 14 residues. The CDR3 protein is CASSLGKPNQPQHF. CDR3 DNA: TGTGCCAGCAGCTTAGGCAAGCCTAATCAGCCCCAGCATTTT.

This clonotype was found many times. V and J are TRBV7-8 and TRBJ1-2; the match to TRBD1 covers 7 bases. The J segment lost 8 bases and the V segment lost 1 base, leaving 7 bases of the junction unmatched. From germline, CDR1 is SGHVS and CDR2 FQNEAQ. CDR3 size: 14 residues. The DNA of the CDR3 is TGTGCCAGCAGCTTAGGGCAGGGGGTCTCAGGCTACACCTTC. Its protein product is CASSLGQGVSGYTF. The entire variable domain, with the rest obtained from reference TRBV7-8 and TRBJ1-2, is as follows: GAGVSQSPRYKVAKRGQDVALRCDPISGHVSLFWYQQALGQGPEFLTYFQNEAQLDKSGLPSDRFFAERPEGSVSTLKIQRTQQEDSAVYLCASSLGQGVSGYTFGSGTRLTVV.

This clonotype was seen a handful of times. V gene TRBV4-2 combines with J gene TRBJ1-5; 8 bases line up with TRBD1. This CDR3 is 16 amino acids long. V shed 2 bases, J shed 1 base, and the junction held 4 bases outside the gene matches. CDR1 LGHNA and CDR2 YNFKEQ come from the germline V gene. The CDR3 sequence is CASSQFQGASNQPQHF. The CDR3 nucleotides are TGTGCCAGCAGCCAATTCCAGGGGGCCAGCAATCAGCCCCAGCATTTT.

A remark on this clonotype: Its ends do not fully match the called genes, so a read error is possible. The chain links TRBV18 to TRBJ2-5; 8 nucleotides agree with TRBD1. From germline, CDR1 is KGHSH and CDR2 LQKENI. The length of the CDR3 is 17 residues. CDR3 sequence: CVSSPDRDVFTEETQYF. CDR3 nucleotide sequence: TGTGTCAGCTCACCGGACAGGGATGTCTTTACAGAAGAGACCCAGTACTTC.

This clonotype was seen at least ten times. This chain joins TRBV6-5 and TRBJ2-5; D is ambiguous. V was cut by 2 bases and J by 3 bases, with 22 bases left in between. Germline values: CDR1 MNHEY, CDR2 SVGAGI. The CDR3 contains 18 residues. CDR3 amino acids: CASSYPPWRVVGKETQYF. The CDR3 nucleotides read TGTGCCAGCAGTTACCCCCCATGGAGAGTGGTAGGGAAAGAGACCCAGTACTTC.

V gene TRBV20-1 combines with J gene TRBJ2-1, with TRBD2 matching 11 bases. This CDR3 region has 16 residues. Germline V CDR1 and CDR2: DFQATT, SNEGSKA (reference sequence). V dropped 1 base and J dropped 2; count of bases not matched to a gene: 4. CDR3 nucleotides: TGCAGTGCTAGAGCGACTAGCGGGGCCCCCTACAATGAGCAGTTCTTC. Its translation is CSARATSGAPYNEQFF.

This clonotype turned up a few times. The rearrangement uses TRBV19 and TRBJ2-1; D possibly uses TRBD1 or TRBD2 (5 bases each). Germline V lookup: CDR1 LNHDA, CDR2 SQIVND (reference sequence). The CDR3 runs to 13 residues. V lost 4 bases and J lost 3, with 7 bases in between. The chain's CDR3 is CASSTGSYNEQFF. CDR3 in DNA: TGTGCCAGTAGTACAGGGAGCTACAATGAGCAGTTCTTC.

This clonotype was seen a few times. The CDR3 spells CASSLEGVPEQYF. CDR3 in DNA: TGTGCCAGCAGCTTAGAGGGTGTCCCCGAGCAGTACTTC. The chain uses TRBV7-9 and TRBJ2-7; D not certain. CDR3 size: 13 residues. Trimming cost V 1 base and J 6 bases, with 10 bases left between them. Germline assignment: CDR1 SEHNR and CDR2 FQNEAQ (reference sequence).

In its sample, this clonotype was seen many times. The V call is TRBV27, the J call TRBJ2-3; 8 nucleotides line up with TRBD1. The CDR3 spans 13 residues. Germline V gene data show CDR1 as MNHEY and CDR2 as SMNVEV (reference sequence). V was clipped by 11 bases and J by 1 base; unmatched bases: 5. CDR3: CAAVDRGTDTQYF. For the CDR3, the DNA is TGTGCCGCAGTGGACAGGGGCACAGATACGCAGTATTTT.

This clonotype was recorded many times. The chain is built from TRBV25-1 and TRBJ2-1, with TRBD1 matching over 9 bases. The CDR3 loop spans 16 amino acids. Germline CDR1 MGHDK, CDR2 SYGVNS. The J segment lost 4 bases and the V segment lost 3 bases, leaving 7 bases of the junction unmatched. CDR3 DNA sequence: TGTGCCAGCAGTGATCCAAGGGACAGGGATTACAATGAGCAGTTCTTC. Encoded protein: CASSDPRDRDYNEQFF.

This clonotype was found a few times. This sequence joins TRBV4-3 and TRBJ2-3; the D call may be TRBD1 or TRBD2 (7 bases each). The length of the CDR3 is 17 residues. Germline lookup yields CDR1 LGHNA and CDR2 YSLEER. V gave up 0 bases and J gave up 5 bases, with 18 bases separating them. The CDR3 nucleotides are TGCGCCAGCAGCCAAGATCGATCGGCAGGGGGGGGAGATACGCAGTATTTT. This translates into CASSQDRSAGGGDTQYF.

This clonotype was seen a few times. The chain joins TRBV29-1 to TRBJ2-1, with a tentative D call TRBD1 (6 bases). V lost 5 bases and J 5 bases, leaving 19 bases between the germline ends. This CDR3 spans 15 amino acids. CDR1 SQVTM and CDR2 ANQGSEA come from the germline V gene. The CDR3 loop reads CSVRGHRDGDNEQFF. In DNA form, the CDR3 reads TGCAGCGTTCGAGGGCACAGGGACGGGGACAATGAGCAGTTCTTC.